A selection of T cell receptor beta chains follows, all from one sample in a study of control samples from healthy donors and cancer patients. Assay: immunoSEQ multiplex PCR; the TCRdb copy retains only in-frame clones and omits some. The data contain approximately 110,000 clones, more than 85% of them singletons. Sequencing input: blood. The receptor set was obtained from a woman between 18 and 29 years old in good health. Both conserved end residues are part of each CDR3.

>TRBJ1-1|TRBV18|15
CASSPRDTLNTEAFF
>TRBJ2-7|TRBV23-1|17
CASSPTPAGPPSYEQYF
>TRBJ2-2|TRBV2|14
CASRAGASTGELFF
>TRBJ2-7|TRBV6-2/TRBV6-3|11
CASSDTYEQYF
>TRBJ1-1|TRBV5-5|14
CASSFRATNTEAFF
>TRBJ2-7|TRBV29-1|14
CSVGTGTGGGEQYF
>TRBJ1-2|TRBV27|14
CASSPRDSNYGYTF
>TRBJ2-1|TRBV7-9|18
CASSSPRLAGESYNEQFF
>TRBJ2-6|TRBV7-2|16
CASSLPGASGANVLTF
>TRBJ1-1|TRBV27|15
CATRDRGPTDTEAFF
>TRBJ2-1|TRBV28|15
CASSQRTSSLDEQFF
>TRBJ2-7|TRBV6-2/TRBV6-3|15
CASSYTRTGLYEQYF
>TRBJ1-3|TRBV19|12
CASTGPGNTIYF
>TRBJ1-1|TRBV7-2|18
CASSLVAQGYLMNTEAFF
>TRBJ2-1|TRBV2|13
CASKAGVRNEQFF
>TRBJ2-3|TRBV15|14
CATSYNGGADTQYF